This T cell receptor (beta chain) derives from a study of control samples from healthy donors and cancer patients. Assay: immunoSEQ multiplex PCR; the TCRdb copy retains only in-frame clones and omits some. The table has just under 75,000 clones, about 90% seen once; the top ten hold about 4.2%. A single count supports this clone. Trimming at V came to 4 bases and at J to 4 bases, leaving 3 bases not matched to a gene. CDR1 MGHDK and CDR2 SYGVNS come from the germline V gene. The CDR3 loop spans 14 amino acids. This sequence joins TRBV25-1 and TRBJ1-2; 10 bases line up with TRBD1. Sequencing was carried out using blood. This clonotype was sampled from a woman aged 50 to 60 in good health. The CDR3 nucleotides read TGTGCCAGCAGTGCGGACAGGGGGTTCTATGGCTACACCTTC. It encodes CASSADRGFYGYTF.